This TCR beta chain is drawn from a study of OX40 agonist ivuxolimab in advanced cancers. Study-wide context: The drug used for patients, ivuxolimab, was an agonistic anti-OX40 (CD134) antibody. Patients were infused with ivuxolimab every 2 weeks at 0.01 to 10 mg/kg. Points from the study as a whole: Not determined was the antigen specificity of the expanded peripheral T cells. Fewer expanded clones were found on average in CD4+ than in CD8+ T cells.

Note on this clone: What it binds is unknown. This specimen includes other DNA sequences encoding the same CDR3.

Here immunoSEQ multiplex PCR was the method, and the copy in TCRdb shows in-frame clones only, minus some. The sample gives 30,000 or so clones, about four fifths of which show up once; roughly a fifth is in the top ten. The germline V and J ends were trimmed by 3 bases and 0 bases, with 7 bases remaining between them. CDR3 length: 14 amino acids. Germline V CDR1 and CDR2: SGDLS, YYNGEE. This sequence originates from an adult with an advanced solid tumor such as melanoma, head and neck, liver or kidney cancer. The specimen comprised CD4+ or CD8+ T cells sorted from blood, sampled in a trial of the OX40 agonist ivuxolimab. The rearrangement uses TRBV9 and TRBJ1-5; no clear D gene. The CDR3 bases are TGTGCCAGCAGCGGCGACTCTAGCAATCAGCCCCAGCATTTT. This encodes CASSGDSSNQPQHF.